These T cell receptor beta chains were read from a single sample in a study of regulatory T cells in long-lasting Graves disease. TCRdb passed the multiplex PCR reads through MiXCR, listing each CDR3 protein once. The sample shows 350,000 to 500,000 distinct CDR3 sequences, 15% to 20% of them seen only once. These sequences were also reported in another study, on T cells in Graves' hyperthyroidism and ophthalmopathy.

Material: peripheral blood mononuclear cells (PBMCs), obtained at new diagnosis, from a patient treated with antithyroid drugs. These receptors came from a young woman with Graves disease. The CDR3 runs from the conserved cysteine through the conserved F or W. The D gene is left open where the match is weak. Clone size is given for some rows only: seen once, a few or many times, or a class if the clone is expanded.

D gene	V gene	clone size	J gene	CDR3 DNA	CDR3 protein
-	TRBV29-1	many	TRBJ2-5	TGCAGCGCCGGCCCGTGGATCCAGGGAGAGACCCAGTACTTC	CSAGPWIQGETQYF
-	TRBV3-1	many	TRBJ2-1	TGTGCCAGCAGCCAAGCGGACGTAAACAATGAGCAGTTCTTC	CASSQADVNNEQFF
-	TRBV6-2/TRBV6-3	-	TRBJ2-1	TGTGCCAGCAGTTACTTGAGGGCGGGCAATGAGCAGTTCTTC	CASSYLRAGNEQFF
TRBD2	TRBV2	many	TRBJ2-3	TGTGCCAGTTCTGTAGCGGGAGGATTAGATACGCAGTATTTT	CASSVAGGLDTQYF
TRBD1	TRBV28	many	TRBJ2-7	TGTGCCAGCAGGCTTACCGGGACAGGGAGTCCCTACGAGCAGTACTTC	CASRLTGTGSPYEQYF
-	TRBV7-2	-	TRBJ2-7	TGTGCCAGCAGCTCACAATTATCGAGCTACGAGCAGTACTTC	CASSSQLSSYEQYF
-	TRBV11-2	many	TRBJ2-1	TGTGCCAGCAGCATGGACTGGGCGCAGTTCTTC	CASSMDWAQFF
TRBD2	TRBV3-1	many	TRBJ2-1	TGTGCCAGCAGCTACTCCGGGACTAGCGGGCCCTCCTACAATGAGCAGTTCTTC	CASSYSGTSGPSYNEQFF
-	TRBV7-6	few	TRBJ2-2	TGTGCCAGCAGCTTAATCACCGGGGAGCTGTTTTTT	CASSLITGELFF
-	TRBV11-2	-	TRBJ2-1	TGTGCCAGCAGCCCCCCGAGAGGGGAGATGGATGAGCAGTTCTTC	CASSPPRGEMDEQFF
-	TRBV28	many	TRBJ2-3	TGTGCCAGCATTGGGTCTCCCTTCACAGATACGCAGTATTTT	CASIGSPFTDTQYF
-	TRBV7-9	many	TRBJ2-1	TGTGCCAGCAGCTTAGATAAGCAGTTCTTC	CASSLDKQFF
TRBD2	TRBV4-1	few	TRBJ2-3	TGCGCCAGCAGCCCCGTAGCGGGATATTCCGGAGATACGCAGTATTTT	CASSPVAGYSGDTQYF
-	TRBV4-3	-	TRBJ2-2	TGCGCCAGCAGCCAAGATGGGAGCACCGGGGAGCTGTTTTTT	CASSQDGSTGELFF
-	TRBV2	many	TRBJ1-1	TGTGCCAGCAGTGGTGATACAAACACTGAAGCTTTCTTT	CASSGDTNTEAFF
TRBD1	TRBV6-1	-	TRBJ1-5	TGTGCCAGCAGTCCCGCCAGGACAGGGGGCAATCAGCCCCAGCATTTT	CASSPARTGGNQPQHF
-	TRBV20-1	few	TRBJ2-7	TGCAGTGCTAGAGACCCAGGGGGGCCCGACTACGAGCAGTACTTC	CSARDPGGPDYEQYF
TRBD2	TRBV7-9	few	TRBJ2-7	TGTGCCAGCAGTTCAGAACGCGGGAGCTCCTACGAGCAGTACTTC	CASSSERGSSYEQYF
TRBD2	TRBV28	many	TRBJ2-1	TGTGCCAGCAGCACGGGGACTAGCGGGAGAACCTACAATGAGCAGTTCTTC	CASSTGTSGRTYNEQFF
-	TRBV12-3/TRBV12-4	few	TRBJ2-2	TGTGCCAGCAGTGGACCCAGTGGCTCCGGGGAGCTGTTTTTT	CASSGPSGSGELFF
TRBD1	TRBV5-1	-	TRBJ1-1	TGCGCCAGCAGCTCGGGACAGGTTGGGACTGAAGCTTTCTTT	CASSSGQVGTEAFF
-	TRBV20-1	-	TRBJ1-2	TGCAGTGCTAGTGGTTGGGCAGGGACCCCTCGGGACTATGGCTACACCTTC	CSASGWAGTPRDYGYTF
TRBD2	TRBV30	-	TRBJ2-7	TGTGCCTGGAATCTAAGCGGGAGGCCCTACGAGCAGTACTTC	CAWNLSGRPYEQYF
-	TRBV7-9	-	TRBJ1-1	TGTGCCAGCAGCTTAAGCAGTTTGGACACTGAAGCTTTCTTT	CASSLSSLDTEAFF
TRBD2	TRBV28	many	TRBJ2-7	TGTGCCAGCAGTTTTCGAAGCGGGAGGGTAGGCGAGCAGTACTTC	CASSFRSGRVGEQYF
-	TRBV28	many	TRBJ1-1	TGTGCCAGCAGTGGGGTGGCGGGTCTGAACACTGAAGCTTTCTTT	CASSGVAGLNTEAFF
TRBD2	TRBV20-1	-	TRBJ2-3	TGCAGTGCTTACTCCTTTTTCTTGACTAGCGGCACAGATACGCAGTATTTT	CSAYSFFLTSGTDTQYF
TRBD2	TRBV15	many	TRBJ2-1	TGTGCCACCAGCGGGACTAGCGGGAGGGAAATGAGTGAGCAGTTCTTC	CATSGTSGREMSEQFF
-	TRBV27	many	TRBJ2-3	TGTGCCAGCAGCCTCGGATGGAACACAGATACGCAGTATTTT	CASSLGWNTDTQYF
TRBD2	TRBV28	-	TRBJ2-1	TGTGCCAGCGGTTACAGCGGGGTATGGGGGGTCCCCAGCTCCTACAATGAGCAGTTCTTC	CASGYSGVWGVPSSYNEQFF
-	TRBV28	many	TRBJ2-3	TGTGCCAGCACCCCCGGGACTTTTGCTAGCACAGATACGCAGTATTTT	CASTPGTFASTDTQYF
TRBD1	TRBV14	-	TRBJ1-2	TGTGCCAGCAGCCAATTACAGGGGGCGCAAGGCTACACCTTC	CASSQLQGAQGYTF
-	TRBV11-2	-	TRBJ1-6	TGTGCCAGCAGCTTAAGGACGGATAATTCACCCCTCCACTTT	CASSLRTDNSPLHF
-	TRBV2	few	TRBJ2-1	TGTGCCACCCAGGAATACAGGGAGAATGAGCAGTTCTTC	CATQEYRENEQFF
-	TRBV30	few	TRBJ2-6	TGTGCCTGGAGTGTTACCAGCTCCAACGTCCTGACTTTC	CAWSVTSSNVLTF
-	TRBV2	few	TRBJ2-1	TGTGCCAGCAGTGAAAGAGCGAACAATGAGCAGTTCTTC	CASSERANNEQFF
-	TRBV28	-	TRBJ2-2	TGTGCCAGCAGCGAGGGGATTATCACCGGGGAGCTGTTTTTT	CASSEGIITGELFF
-	TRBV5-1	many	TRBJ2-3	TGCGCCAGCAGCTTGGCGGTTGTCAGTGGTACAGATACGCAGTATTTT	CASSLAVVSGTDTQYF
TRBD1	TRBV12-3/TRBV12-4	-	TRBJ1-5	TGTGCCAGCAGTGTGACCGGGGACAGGGGTTCCCTTGAGCATTTT	CASSVTGDRGSLEHF
-	TRBV7-3	-	TRBJ2-1	TGTGCCAGCAGCCAGGGGCCCCTCTACAATGAGCAGTTCTTC	CASSQGPLYNEQFF
-	TRBV20-1	-	TRBJ2-1	TGCAGTGCTAGAGTAGCTAGCCGGGAGGAGCAGTTCTTC	CSARVASREEQFF
TRBD2	TRBV20-1	many	TRBJ2-1	TGCAGTCTCGGGGGGGGGAGAGCAAACAATGAGCAGTTCTTC	CSLGGGRANNEQFF
TRBD2	TRBV2	many	TRBJ2-7	TGTGCCAGCAGTAGGATAGCGGGCACTTATGAGCAGTACTTC	CASSRIAGTYEQYF
-	TRBV28	many	TRBJ1-5	TGTGCCAGCAGTTTTGGAAGGCGAAGGGGAGGGAATCAGCCCCAGCATTTT	CASSFGRRRGGNQPQHF
TRBD1	TRBV30	many	TRBJ1-2	TGTGCCTTCAGGGGGTCAGGTTATGGCTACACCTTC	CAFRGSGYGYTF
TRBD1	TRBV20-1	few	TRBJ2-7	TGCAGTGCTAGAGATCTCTGGGCAGACAGGGGGCTCGAGCAGTACTTC	CSARDLWADRGLEQYF
-	TRBV12-3/TRBV12-4	-	TRBJ2-7	TGTGCCAGCAGCCAAGTGGGCGGGCAGTACTTC	CASSQVGGQYF
TRBD2	TRBV16	few	TRBJ2-1	TGTGCCAGCGGCCGAGCGGGAGTTGGGAATGAGCAGTTCTTC	CASGRAGVGNEQFF
-	TRBV5-1	few	TRBJ2-1	TGCGCCAGCAGCGTGTGGGCCCGAAAACGGAGCTCCTACAATGAGCAGTTCTTC	CASSVWARKRSSYNEQFF
-	TRBV20-1	many	TRBJ2-5	TGCAGTGCTAGAGTCGGGCTAGTGGGGACCCAGTACTTC	CSARVGLVGTQYF
-	TRBV12-3/TRBV12-4	many	TRBJ2-3	TGTGCCAGCAGCTTAGTACCGGGAGCCGTCGCAGATACGCAGTATTTT	CASSLVPGAVADTQYF
-	TRBV6-1	-	TRBJ1-4	TGTGCCAGCACCCCGCCCCGGGGCTGGGAATCTAATGAAAAACTGTTTTTT	CASTPPRGWESNEKLFF
TRBD2	TRBV6-1	many	TRBJ2-7	TGTGCCAGCAAACGGACTAGCGGAAATTACGAGCAGTACTTC	CASKRTSGNYEQYF
-	TRBV28	-	TRBJ2-3	TGTGCCAGCAGTCTACTGGGCGGGGGCGCATCCACAGATACGCAGTATTTT	CASSLLGGGASTDTQYF
-	TRBV7-9	few	TRBJ2-7	TGTGCCAGCAGCTTAGTTTCACAAGACTACGAGCAGTACTTC	CASSLVSQDYEQYF
-	TRBV24-1	-	TRBJ2-4	TGTGCCACCAGTGATTTATCCAACAAAAACATTCAGTATTTC	CATSDLSNKNIQYF
-	TRBV28	few	TRBJ1-5	TGTGCCAGCAGGCTTGGGGGGGGGTATAGCAATCAGCCCCAGCATTTT	CASRLGGGYSNQPQHF
-	TRBV18	many	TRBJ1-5	TGTGCCAGCTCACAGGGAGAATATAGCAATCAGCCCCAGCATTTT	CASSQGEYSNQPQHF
TRBD2	TRBV28	-	TRBJ2-7	TGTGCCAGCATTGGAACGGGAGGGGGATACGAGCAGTACTTC	CASIGTGGGYEQYF
TRBD1	TRBV20-1	many	TRBJ2-1	TGCAGTGCTAGAGCCTGGACAGGGCTCAATGAGCAGTTCTTC	CSARAWTGLNEQFF